Presented here are 25 T cell receptor beta chains from one specimen sequenced in a study of cytomegalovirus exposure and HLA in healthy donors. The PCR ran on 60 Vbeta and 13 Jbeta primers. Assay: immunoSEQ multiplex PCR; the TCRdb copy retains only in-frame clones and omits some. In the table there are about 77,000 clones, approximately 71% of which are singletons. The sample consisted of PBMCs. The receptors originated from a woman between 40 and 55 years old in good health and CMV-seronegative.

This rearrangement joins TRBV30 to TRBJ1-2; 7 nucleotides align to TRBD1. Germline V gene data show CDR1 as GTSNPN and CDR2 as SVGIG (reference sequence). Losses at the gene ends were 4 bases for V and 2 bases for J; bases not matched to a gene: 7. The CDR3 length is 14 residues. CDR3 sequence reads: CAWTHLQGNYGYTF. The CDR3, as DNA: TGTGCCTGGACCCACCTACAGGGGAACTATGGCTACACCTTC. Supplemented by reference TRBV30 and TRBJ1-2, the full variable domain reads SQTIHQWPATLVQPVGSPLSLECTVEGTSNPNLYWYRQAAGRGLQLLFYSVGIGQISSEVPQNLSASRPQDRQFILSSKKLLLSDSGFYLCAWTHLQGNYGYTFGSGTRLTVV.

The chain carries TRBV9 and TRBJ2-5; 9 positions agree with TRBD2. This CDR3 is 15 amino acids long. From germline, CDR1 is SGDLS and CDR2 YYNGEE. V shed 0 bases, J shed 8 bases, and the junction held 8 bases outside the gene matches. The CDR3 is CASSVESSGVYTQYF. CDR3 in DNA: TGTGCCAGCAGCGTAGAGTCTAGCGGGGTGTATACCCAGTACTTC.

The chain is built from TRBV18 and TRBJ2-1, with TRBD1 matching over 7 bases. The CDR3 sequence is 16 residues long. V was pared by 3 bases and J by 0 bases, with 5 bases of the junction left unmatched. CDR1 KGHSH and CDR2 LQKENI come from the germline V gene. The CDR3 DNA reads TGTGCCAGCTCACCGCCTTCAGGGGGCTCCTACAATGAGCAGTTCTTC. It translates to CASSPPSGGSYNEQFF.

This clone occurred a few times. The gene calls are TRBV4-1 and TRBJ2-7; D might be TRBD2 (6 bases). The CDR3 sequence is 13 residues long. V shed 4 bases and J shed 5 bases, with 12 bases lying between them. CDR1 is MGHRA and CDR2 is YSYEKL in the germline V gene. This CDR3 reads CASSRRDGDEQYF. In DNA form, the CDR3 reads TGCGCCAGCAGCCGGAGGGACGGGGACGAGCAGTACTTC.

The gene calls are TRBV28 and TRBJ1-1; D is perhaps TRBD1 (5 bases). The germline gives CDR1 MDHEN, CDR2 SYDVKM. The germline V and J ends were trimmed by 3 bases and 3 bases, with 14 bases remaining between them. The CDR3 length is 15 residues. CDR3 region: CASSLRGAGDTEAFF. The CDR3 bases are TGTGCCAGCAGTTTGAGAGGGGCGGGGGACACTGAAGCTTTCTTT.

This chain joins TRBV21-1 and TRBJ2-3; the table's D gene call, TRBD1, was not cross checked with the DNA. TRBV21-1 is a pseudogene segment. The CDR3 is 17 amino acids. The CDR3, as DNA: TGTGCCAGCAGCAAAGAAGGGGGCCCCCGCAGGACAGATACGCAGTATTTT. This encodes CASSKEGGPRRTDTQYF.

This sequence joins TRBV7-8 and TRBJ2-7; 8 positions agree with TRBD2. CDR1 and CDR2 from the germline V gene are SGHVS and FQNEAQ. V lost 1 base and J lost 5; bases outside the gene matches: 13. This CDR3 contains 17 residues. The CDR3 loop is CASSLVGLTSGSHEQYF. For the CDR3, the DNA is TGTGCCAGCAGCTTAGTCGGTTTAACTAGCGGTAGCCACGAGCAGTACTTC.

This clone was detected a few times. J is TRBJ2-5 and V is TRBV7-3; 9 bases are a match to TRBD2. This CDR3 is built from 16 residues. V lost 2 bases to trimming and J lost 5 bases; unmatched junction nucleotides: 9. Germline values: CDR1 SGHTA, CDR2 FQGTGA. CDR3: CASSLGVAGVGETQYF. The CDR3 coding sequence is TGTGCCAGCAGCTTAGGGGTAGCGGGAGTGGGGGAGACCCAGTACTTC.

The V gene is TRBV6-6, the J gene TRBJ2-3; TRBD2 aligns across 8 bases. The V gene's germline CDR1 is MNHNY and CDR2 SVGAGI (reference sequence). The V segment lost 0 bases and the J segment 6 bases; nucleotides outside the gene matches: 8. The CDR3 consists of 16 residues. The chain's CDR3 is CASSYSRASGLDTQYF. The CDR3 coding sequence is TGTGCCAGCAGTTACTCGAGGGCTAGCGGGCTTGATACGCAGTATTTT.

This clone was detected only once. The rearrangement joins TRBV30 to TRBJ2-7, with 9 bases aligning to TRBD1. V trimming: 1 base; J trimming: 3 bases; junction bases outside the gene matches: 1. This CDR3 contains 13 residues. The germline gives CDR1 GTSNPN, CDR2 SVGIG (reference sequence). The CDR3 nucleotides read TGTGCCTGGAGTGGGACAGGGGACTACGAGCAGTACTTC. Encoded protein: CAWSGTGDYEQYF.

The rearrangement uses TRBV7-9 and TRBJ1-5; D may be TRBD1 (6 bases). V was shortened by 4 bases and J by 9 bases, with 16 bases between the two germline ends. CDR1 and CDR2 from the germline V gene are SEHNR and FQNEAQ (reference sequence). This CDR3 has 14 residues. The CDR3 DNA is TGTGCCAGCAGCTCCGGGAACAGGGAAGGGCCCCAGCATTTT. It yields the protein CASSSGNREGPQHF.

CDR3 DNA sequence: TGTGCCAGCTCACCACAGCAGGGGCCGGCTAGCACTGAAGCTTTCTTT. Translating gives CASSPQQGPASTEAFF. This rearrangement joins TRBV18 to TRBJ1-1; D is perhaps TRBD1 (6 bases). The V gene lost 1 base and the J gene lost 4 bases, with 16 bases spanning the gap. CDR1 is KGHSH, CDR2 LQKENI, per germline. The CDR3 is 16 residues long.

J is TRBJ1-1 and V is TRBV13, with 7 bases aligning to TRBD1. Germline CDR1 is PRHDT and CDR2 is FYEKMQ (reference sequence). The CDR3 runs to 14 residues. The V segment lost 3 bases and the J segment 4 bases; nucleotides outside the gene matches: 5. As DNA, the CDR3 is TGTGCCAGCAGCTTCAACGACAGGGCCACTGAAGCTTTCTTT. Translating gives CASSFNDRATEAFF.

The chain has TRBV2 and TRBJ2-5, with 10 bases identical to TRBD1. V trimming: 7 bases; J trimming: 5 bases; junction bases outside the gene matches: 13. Per germline, CDR1 SNHLY and CDR2 FYNNEI. CDR3 length: 16 residues. CDR3 region: CASNRARTGGGETQYF. In DNA, the CDR3 is TGTGCCAGCAACCGCGCCAGGACAGGGGGTGGGGAGACCCAGTACTTC.

The CDR3 here is CASSLSQGTGYTF. The CDR3 DNA reads TGTGCCAGCAGCTTAAGCCAGGGTACCGGCTACACCTTC. The rearrangement uses TRBV11-1 and TRBJ1-2; TRBD1 is a possible D gene (5 bases). The CDR3 loop spans 13 amino acids. V was pared by 2 bases and J by 8 bases, with 12 bases between. Germline V CDR1 and CDR2: SGHAT, FQDESV (reference sequence).

This sequence joins TRBV7-2 and TRBJ1-1; D ambiguous. The germline gives CDR1 SGHTA, CDR2 FQGNSA. V shed 2 bases and J shed 2 bases, with 9 bases lying between them. This CDR3 comprises 14 residues. The CDR3 here is CASSLWAKNTEAFF. Here the CDR3 DNA reads TGTGCCAGCAGCTTATGGGCTAAAAACACTGAAGCTTTCTTT.

In regard to this clone: In the same sample, other DNA sequences code for this CDR3. This sequence joins TRBV30 and TRBJ2-2; 10 bases line up with TRBD1. The CDR3 spans 15 residues. Looked up from germline, CDR1 is GTSNPN and CDR2 is SVGIG (reference sequence). J lost 5 bases, V lost 1 base, and 4 bases had no gene match. CDR3 in amino acids: CAWSGGQGGTGELFF. The CDR3 DNA follows: TGTGCCTGGAGTGGAGGACAGGGGGGAACCGGGGAGCTGTTTTTT.

The chain links TRBV5-1 to TRBJ2-3; D possibly corresponds to TRBD2 (6 bases). V was clipped by 3 bases and J by 6 bases, with 14 bases between them. From germline, CDR1 is SGHRS and CDR2 YFSETQ. The CDR3 sequence is 14 residues long. CDR3 bases: TGCGCCAGCAGCTCCGGGGGTAGCTGGGATACGCAGTATTTT. Translating it yields CASSSGGSWDTQYF.

The rearrangement links TRBV5-1 to TRBJ2-7; 9 bases align to TRBD2. CDR1 and CDR2 (germline): SGHRS, YFSETQ. The CDR3 length is 17 residues. With 2 bases clipped from V and 4 bases from J, the junction kept 13 bases outside the gene matches. The CDR3 nucleotides read TGCGCCAGCAGCTTCCTTCCATCTAGCGGGACCGGGTACGAGCAGTACTTC. It yields the protein CASSFLPSSGTGYEQYF.

The V and J genes are TRBV5-6 and TRBJ2-1; 9 bases are shared with TRBD1. V lost 3 bases, J lost 0 bases, and 4 bases stayed unmatched. This CDR3 region has 16 residues. Germline V gives CDR1 SGHDT, CDR2 YYEEEE. Written as DNA, the CDR3 is TGTGCCAGCAGCTATGGGACAGGGAGCTCCTACAATGAGCAGTTCTTC. As protein: CASSYGTGSSYNEQFF.

The rearrangement uses TRBV2 and TRBJ2-5; 10 nucleotides agree with TRBD2. The CDR3 runs to 15 residues. V lost 8 bases to trimming and J lost 5 bases; unmatched junction nucleotides: 11. Germline V gives CDR1 SNHLY, CDR2 FYNNEI. The CDR3, as DNA: TGTGCCAGCGGCGACCATCTAGCGGGAGTGGAGACCCAGTACTTC. Protein sequence: CASGDHLAGVETQYF.

V gene TRBV12-5 combines with J gene TRBJ1-5, with D uncertain. Germline V gene sequence: CDR1 LGHNT, CDR2 FRNRAP. This CDR3 region has 21 residues. V was clipped by 5 bases and J by 2 bases, with 31 bases between them. CDR3 nucleotide sequence: TGTGCTAGTGGTCTCACCCTCCCCGGCAGGTCTCCTTTTTCGGGCAATCAGCCCCAGCATTTT. Its translation: CASGLTLPGRSPFSGNQPQHF.

V usage is TRBV25-1 and J usage is TRBJ2-1; a weak D match, TRBD1 (6 bases). With 1 base removed from V and 11 bases from J, the gap between germline ends came to 15 bases. In germline, CDR1 is MGHDK, CDR2 SYGVNS. The CDR3 consists of 14 residues. The CDR3 protein is CASSELGHRIKQFF. CDR3 sequence (DNA): TGTGCCAGCAGTGAATTGGGACACCGGATTAAGCAGTTCTTC. The full variable domain, completed using reference TRBV25-1 and TRBJ2-1, is EADIYQTPRYLVIGTGKKITLECSQTMGHDKMYWYQQDPGMELHLIHYSYGVNSTEKGDLSSESTVSRIRTEHFPLTLESARPSHTSQYLCASSELGHRIKQFFGPGTRLTVL.

The chain combines TRBV6-1 with TRBJ2-7, with 11 bases that match TRBD2. Per the germline V gene, CDR1 is MNHNS and CDR2 is SASEGT. The V and J ends lost 5 bases and 3 bases, in that order; junction bases with no gene match: 6. This CDR3 is built from 15 residues. Here the CDR3 DNA reads TGTGCCAGCAGTAAAATAGCGGGAGGGGACTACGAGCAGTACTTC. Protein sequence: CASSKIAGGDYEQYF.

The V call is TRBV5-6, the J call TRBJ2-7, with D maybe TRBD1 (6 bases). CDR1 is SGHDT and CDR2 is YYEEEE in the germline V gene. The CDR3 runs 16 residues. V lost 5 bases, J lost 1 base, and 19 bases lay in between. The CDR3 nucleotides read TGTGCCAGCAGTCTCCTTACAGGGAGCCTGTCCTACGAGCAGTACTTC. Its translation: CASSLLTGSLSYEQYF.